Listed below are T cell receptor beta chains from one sample, sequenced in a study of T cell responses to AZD1222 COVID-19 vaccine. The data were produced by immunoSEQ multiplex PCR, yet TCRdb's version contains in-frame clones alone and is incomplete. The table lists just under 80,000 clones, around 90% of them singletons, with roughly 5.1% in the top ten. This specimen consisted of peripheral blood, obtained 28 days after the second AZD1222 dose. The receptors here all came from an adult who received the AZD1222 COVID-19 vaccine. CDR3s include the opening cysteine and the closing phenylalanine or tryptophan. D genes are given only for firm matches. Clone size, where shown, is once, few, many, or a class for clones that have expanded.

cdr3_aa cdr3_nt d_call v_call clone_size j_call
CASSAGQGARNEQFF TGCGCCAGCAGCGCTGGACAGGGGGCGAGAAATGAGCAGTTCTTC TRBD1 TRBV5-1 - TRBJ2-1
CATSKGLAGVYEQYF TGTGCCACCAGCAAAGGTCTGGCGGGAGTCTACGAGCAGTACTTC TRBD2 TRBV15 - TRBJ2-7
CASSATGTGNTDTQYF TGTGCCAGCAGCGCGACCGGGACGGGGAACACAGATACGCAGTATTTT - TRBV9 - TRBJ2-3
CASSRSGRRHEQYF TGTGCCAGCAGCCGTAGCGGGAGGCGCCACGAGCAGTACTTC TRBD2 TRBV7-9 - TRBJ2-7
CATSSTHRDFKAGELFF TGTGCCACCAGCAGTACCCACAGGGACTTTAAGGCCGGGGAGCTGTTTTTT - TRBV15 - TRBJ2-2
CASSPPFRLAGGPYEQFF TGTGCCAGCTCACCACCATTCAGACTAGCGGGAGGGCCCTATGAGCAGTTCTTC TRBD2 TRBV18 - TRBJ2-1
CASSSASPYEQYF TGTGCCAGCAGTTCCGCATCCCCCTACGAGCAGTACTTC - TRBV6-5 - TRBJ2-7
CAWSADRTPTDTQYF TGTGCCTGGAGCGCAGACAGGACCCCCACAGATACGCAGTATTTT - TRBV30 once TRBJ2-3
CASSSTSGNDEQFF TGCGCCAGCAGCTCGACTAGCGGGAACGATGAGCAGTTCTTC TRBD2 TRBV5-1 - TRBJ2-1
CASSVQGRAEQFF TGTGCCAGCAGTGTACAGGGGAGAGCTGAGCAGTTCTTC TRBD1 TRBV12-3/TRBV12-4 - TRBJ2-1
CAWTSGVNYEQYF TGTGCCTGGACTTCAGGGGTTAATTACGAGCAGTACTTC - TRBV30 - TRBJ2-7
CASSGSSGTYEQYF TGTGCCAGCAGCGGGTCTAGCGGGACCTACGAGCAGTACTTC TRBD2 TRBV9 - TRBJ2-7
CATSRSTLAGGTHEQFF TGTGCCACCAGCAGGTCAACGTTAGCGGGAGGTACCCATGAGCAGTTCTTC TRBD2 TRBV15 - TRBJ2-1
CAWTLRGSNQPQHF TGTGCCTGGACCCTAAGGGGTAGCAATCAGCCCCAGCATTTT - TRBV30 - TRBJ1-5
CSASGDSYGYTF TGCAGTGCTAGTGGCGACAGTTATGGCTACACCTTC - TRBV20-1 - TRBJ1-2
CASSYGGYTDTQYF TGTGCCAGCAGTTACGGGGGTTACACAGATACGCAGTATTTT - TRBV6-5 - TRBJ2-3
CASSYSRGLGQPQHF TGTGCCAGCAGTTACTCCAGGGGGCTCGGTCAGCCCCAGCATTTT TRBD1 TRBV6-5 - TRBJ1-5
CASTALPRGQSPLHF TGTGCCAGTACCGCCCTCCCGAGGGGACAGTCACCCCTCCACTTT TRBD1 TRBV19 few TRBJ1-6
CASSATGGVDGNTIYF TGTGCCAGCAGCGCCACCGGGGGGGTAGATGGAAACACCATATATTTT - TRBV9 - TRBJ1-3
CAWTLGQGEAFF TGTGCCTGGACCCTGGGACAGGGAGAAGCTTTCTTT TRBD1 TRBV30 - TRBJ1-1
CASSQYTTGGEAFF TGCGCCAGCAGTCAATATACCACAGGGGGTGAAGCTTTCTTT TRBD1 TRBV23-1 once TRBJ1-1
CAISDYRAPIPSGNTIYF TGTGCCATCAGTGACTACCGGGCCCCGATTCCCTCTGGAAACACCATATATTTT - TRBV10-3 - TRBJ1-3
CASSLDSGRETQYF TGTGCCAGCAGCTTGGATAGCGGGAGAGAGACCCAGTACTTC TRBD2 TRBV5-4 - TRBJ2-5
CASSPGLAGWVTDTQYF TGTGCCAGCAGCCCGGGACTAGCGGGATGGGTTACAGATACGCAGTATTTT TRBD2 TRBV5-5 - TRBJ2-3
CASSRTSGDYNEQFF TGTGCCAGTAGTAGGACTAGCGGGGATTACAATGAGCAGTTCTTC TRBD2 TRBV19 - TRBJ2-1
CASSLVVGGDYEQYF TGCGCCAGCAGCCTCGTTGTGGGAGGGGACTACGAGCAGTACTTC TRBD2 TRBV5-1 - TRBJ2-7
CAWSPYEQTGLNQPQHF TGTGCCTGGAGTCCATACGAACAAACGGGACTCAATCAGCCCCAGCATTTT - TRBV30 - TRBJ1-5
CASSQDRTGPSTNEKLFF TGTGCCAGCAGCCAAGATAGGACAGGACCTTCAACTAATGAAAAACTGTTTTTT TRBD1 TRBV3-1/TRBV3-2 - TRBJ1-4
CASSLRTSVASNFQQFF TGTGCCAGTAGTCTCCGTACTAGTGTGGCATCGAATTTTCAGCAGTTCTTC - TRBV19 - TRBJ2-1
CASSEVGAGYGYTF TGTGCCAGCAGTGAAGTGGGGGCAGGCTATGGCTACACCTTC - TRBV6-1 - TRBJ1-2
CASSGSQGSSYNEQFF TGTGCCAGCAGTGGATCACAGGGGAGCTCCTACAATGAGCAGTTCTTC TRBD1 TRBV27 - TRBJ2-1
CASSLRSGRETQYF TGTGCCAGCAGTTTACGCTCGGGGAGGGAGACCCAGTACTTC - TRBV27 - TRBJ2-5
CASSFRTVLTFSGANVLTF TGTGCCAGCTCCTTTCGGACTGTTCTTACGTTCTCTGGGGCCAACGTCCTGACTTTC - TRBV18 - TRBJ2-6
CASSIDRRQGYNQPQHF TGTGCCAGTAGTATAGACCGCCGTCAGGGGTACAATCAGCCCCAGCATTTT - TRBV19 - TRBJ1-5
CATSRPQQSGELFF TGTGCCACCAGCAGACCCCAGCAGTCCGGGGAGCTGTTTTTT - TRBV15 - TRBJ2-2
CASSFSWRAYNEQFF TGTGCCAGCAGCTTCTCTTGGCGGGCCTACAATGAGCAGTTCTTC - TRBV7-9 - TRBJ2-1
CASSRTGIGNYGYTF TGTGCCAGTAGTCGGACAGGGATTGGTAACTATGGCTACACCTTC TRBD1 TRBV19 - TRBJ1-2
CASSPGLAGGVNEQFF TGTGCCAGCAGCCCAGGACTAGCGGGAGGGGTCAATGAGCAGTTCTTC TRBD2 TRBV11-3 - TRBJ2-1
CASRSGQTDEQFF TGTGCCAGCAGGAGCGGACAGACGGATGAGCAGTTCTTC - TRBV2 - TRBJ2-1
CATSRGARVLADTQYF TGTGCCACCAGCAGAGGGGCCAGGGTCCTCGCCGATACGCAGTATTTT - TRBV15 - TRBJ2-3
CASSPGTSVRERGELFF TGTGCCAGTAGTCCCGGGACTAGCGTCCGAGAGCGCGGGGAGCTGTTTTTT TRBD2 TRBV19 - TRBJ2-2
CASSLRTGSSYNSPLHF TGTGCCAGCAGCCTCCGGACAGGGAGCTCCTATAATTCACCCCTCCACTTT TRBD1 TRBV14 - TRBJ1-6
CASSSQGALGYTEAFF TGTGCCAGCAGTTCACAGGGGGCGCTTGGGTACACTGAAGCTTTCTTT TRBD1 TRBV6-2/TRBV6-3 - TRBJ1-1
CASSLSGRRGYTF TGTGCCAGCAGCTTATCAGGGCGGCGAGGCTACACCTTC - TRBV7-2 - TRBJ1-2
CASSPWGEGGYGYTF TGTGCCAGCAGCCCCTGGGGGGAAGGGGGCTATGGCTACACCTTC - TRBV3-1/TRBV3-2 once TRBJ1-2